This T cell receptor beta chain was profiled in a study of cytotoxic CD8 clonotypes in ibrutinib-treated CLL. Some clones are missing from TCRdb's copy, which holds only in-frame ones; the method was immunoSEQ multiplex PCR. The data show approximately 140,000 clones, roughly 77% seen once. Germline V gene sequence: CDR1 SGHRS, CDR2 YFSETQ. J lost 1 base, V lost 7 bases, and 2 bases had no gene match. The CDR3 runs to 15 residues. This clone has at least ten counts. The sample in question was PBMCs, obtained after 12 months of ibrutinib treatment. V usage is TRBV5-1 and J usage is TRBJ2-2; 12 nucleotides agree with TRBD2. This clonotype was sampled from a human donor with chronic lymphocytic leukemia. For the CDR3, the DNA is TGCGCCAGCCGGACTAGCGGGGAGAACACCGGGGAGCTGTTTTTT. It translates to CASRTSGENTGELFF.